A single T cell receptor (beta chain) is shown here with its context. No antigen is known for it. The data stem from a study of T cell repertoires in cytomegalovirus infection. Regarding the study as a whole: Frequencies of public TCR beta families were cumulated, and this identified carriers of CMV plus the relevant HLA. Within the response measured ex vivo, HLA-C-restricted CMV-specific TCR beta clonotypes were dominant.

TCRdb analysed the reads with MiXCR anew, one entry per CDR3 protein. In the table there are 250,000 to 400,000 distinct CDR3 sequences, about 25% of which are singletons. The V end lost 2 bases, the J end lost 5 bases, and 9 bases lay between the germline ends. Germline CDR1 and CDR2: SGHTA and FQGTGA. This CDR3 region has 14 residues. The TCR originated in a human donor in good health (CMV status not recorded). Some clones in this sample may be carry-over from other donors' samples. The sequencing used cultured PBMCs, collected from culture after CMV antigen stimulation. This chain connects TRBV7-3 to TRBJ2-2; tentative D call: TRBD2 (5 bases). The DNA for the CDR3 is TGTGCCAGCAGCTTATCGGGCGGGACCGGGGAGCTGTTTTTT. Translating gives CASSLSGGTGELFF.